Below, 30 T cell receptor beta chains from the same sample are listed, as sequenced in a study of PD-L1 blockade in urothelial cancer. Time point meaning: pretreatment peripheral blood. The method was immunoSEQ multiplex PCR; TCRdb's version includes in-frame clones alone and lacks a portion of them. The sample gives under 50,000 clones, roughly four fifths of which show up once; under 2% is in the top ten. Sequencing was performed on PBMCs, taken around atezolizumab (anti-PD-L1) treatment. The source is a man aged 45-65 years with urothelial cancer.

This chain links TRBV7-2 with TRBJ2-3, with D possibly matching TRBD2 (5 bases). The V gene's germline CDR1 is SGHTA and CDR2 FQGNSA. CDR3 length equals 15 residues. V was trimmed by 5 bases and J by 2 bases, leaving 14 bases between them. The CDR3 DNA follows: TGTGCCAGCAGCACCCAGCGGAGAACCACAGATACGCAGTATTTT. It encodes CASSTQRRTTDTQYF.

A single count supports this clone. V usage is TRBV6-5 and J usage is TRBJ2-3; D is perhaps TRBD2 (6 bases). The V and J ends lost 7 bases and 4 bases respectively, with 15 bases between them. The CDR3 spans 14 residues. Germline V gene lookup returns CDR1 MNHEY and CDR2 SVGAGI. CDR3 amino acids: CASTPGVKADTQYF. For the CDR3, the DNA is TGTGCCAGCACCCCGGGAGTCAAAGCAGATACGCAGTATTTT.

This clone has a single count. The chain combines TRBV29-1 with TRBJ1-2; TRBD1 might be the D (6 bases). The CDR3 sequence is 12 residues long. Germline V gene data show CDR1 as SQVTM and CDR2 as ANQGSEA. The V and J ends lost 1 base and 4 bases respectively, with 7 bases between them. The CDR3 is CSVEGQAYGYTF. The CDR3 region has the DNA TGCAGCGTTGAAGGACAGGCCTATGGCTACACCTTC. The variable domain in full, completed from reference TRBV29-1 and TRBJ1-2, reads SAVISQKPSRDICQRGTSLTIQCQVDSQVTMMFWYRQQPGQSLTLIATANQGSEATYESGFVIDKFPISRPNLTFSTLTVSNMSPEDSSIYLCSVEGQAYGYTFGSGTRLTVV.

DNA for the CDR3: TGTGCCATCAGTGACAGGGGCTACGAGCAGTACTTC. Translated: CAISDRGYEQYF. The rearrangement links TRBV10-3 to TRBJ2-7, with a weak D call TRBD1 (6 bases). V shed 3 bases and J shed 3 bases, with 6 bases lying between them. This CDR3 has 12 amino acids. Germline V gene sequence: CDR1 ENHRY, CDR2 SYGVKD.

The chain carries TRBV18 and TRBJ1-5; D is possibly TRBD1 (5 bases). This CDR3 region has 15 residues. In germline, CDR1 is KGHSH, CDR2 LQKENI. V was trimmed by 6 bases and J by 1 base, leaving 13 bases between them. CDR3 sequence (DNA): TGTGCCAGCTCTATAACAGGCTCAAGCAATCAGCCCCAGCATTTT. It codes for CASSITGSSNQPQHF.

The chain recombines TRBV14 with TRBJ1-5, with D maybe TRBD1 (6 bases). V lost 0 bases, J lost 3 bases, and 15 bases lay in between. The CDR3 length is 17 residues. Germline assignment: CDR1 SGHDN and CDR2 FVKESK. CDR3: CASSQDTRDRYNQPQHF. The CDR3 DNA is TGTGCCAGCAGCCAAGATACCAGAGACAGGTACAATCAGCCCCAGCATTTT.

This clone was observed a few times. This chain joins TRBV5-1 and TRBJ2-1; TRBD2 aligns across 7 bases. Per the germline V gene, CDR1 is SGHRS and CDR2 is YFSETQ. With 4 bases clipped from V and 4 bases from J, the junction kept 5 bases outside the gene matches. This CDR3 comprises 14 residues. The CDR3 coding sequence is TGCGCCAGCAGCGGGGGGGGGATTTACAATGAGCAGTTCTTC. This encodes CASSGGGIYNEQFF. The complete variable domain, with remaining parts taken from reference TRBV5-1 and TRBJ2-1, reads KAGVTQTPRYLIKTRGQQVTLSCSPISGHRSVSWYQQTPGQGLQFLFEYFSETQRNKGNFPGRFSGRQFSNSRSEMNVSTLELGDSALYLCASSGGGIYNEQFFGPGTRLTVL.

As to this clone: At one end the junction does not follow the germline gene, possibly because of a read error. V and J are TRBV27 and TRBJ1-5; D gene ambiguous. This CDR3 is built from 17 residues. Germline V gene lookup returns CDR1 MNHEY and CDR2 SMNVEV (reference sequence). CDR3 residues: CASSLSLEDPSDQPQHF. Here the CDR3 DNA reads TGTGCCAGCAGTTTATCGCTGGAAGATCCTAGCGATCAGCCCCAGCATTTT.

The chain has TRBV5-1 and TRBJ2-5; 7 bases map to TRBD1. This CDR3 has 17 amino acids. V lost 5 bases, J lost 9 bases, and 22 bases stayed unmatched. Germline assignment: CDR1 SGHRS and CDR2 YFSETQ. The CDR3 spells CASSPGHPGPPQGAQYF. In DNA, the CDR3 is TGCGCCAGCAGTCCAGGTCACCCGGGACCCCCGCAGGGGGCCCAGTACTTC. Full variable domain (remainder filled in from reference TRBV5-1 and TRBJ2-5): KAGVTQTPRYLIKTRGQQVTLSCSPISGHRSVSWYQQTPGQGLQFLFEYFSETQRNKGNFPGRFSGRQFSNSRSEMNVSTLELGDSALYLCASSPGHPGPPQGAQYFGPGTRLLVL.

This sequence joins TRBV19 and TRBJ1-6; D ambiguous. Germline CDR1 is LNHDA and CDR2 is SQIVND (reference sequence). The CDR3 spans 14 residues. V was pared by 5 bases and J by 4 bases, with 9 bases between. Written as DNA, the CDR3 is TGTGCCAGTAGTTCGACACAGTATAATTCACCCCTCCACTTT. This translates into CASSSTQYNSPLHF. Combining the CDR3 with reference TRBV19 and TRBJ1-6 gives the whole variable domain DGGITQSPKYLFRKEGQNVTLSCEQNLNHDAMYWYRQDPGQGLRLIYYSQIVNDFQKGDIAEGYSVSREKKESFPLTVTSAQKNPTAFYLCASSSTQYNSPLHFGNGTRLTVT.

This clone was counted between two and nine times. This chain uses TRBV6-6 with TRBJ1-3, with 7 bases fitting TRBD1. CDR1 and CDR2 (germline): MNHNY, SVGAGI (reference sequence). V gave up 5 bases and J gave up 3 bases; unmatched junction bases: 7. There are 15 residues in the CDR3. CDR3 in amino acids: CASSSRQGGGNTIYF. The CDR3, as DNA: TGTGCCAGCAGTAGCCGACAGGGAGGTGGAAACACCATATATTTT.

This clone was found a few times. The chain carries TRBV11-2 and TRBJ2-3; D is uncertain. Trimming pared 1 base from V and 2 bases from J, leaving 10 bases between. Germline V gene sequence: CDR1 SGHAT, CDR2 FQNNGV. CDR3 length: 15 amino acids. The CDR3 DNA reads TGTGCCAGCAGCTTAGTGTTAGCCAACACAGATACGCAGTATTTT. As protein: CASSLVLANTDTQYF.

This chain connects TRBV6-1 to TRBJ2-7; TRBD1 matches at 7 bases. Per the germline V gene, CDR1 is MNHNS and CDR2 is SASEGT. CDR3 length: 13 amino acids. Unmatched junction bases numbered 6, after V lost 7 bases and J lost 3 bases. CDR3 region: CASNLQGNYEQYV. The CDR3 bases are TGTGCCAGCAATCTACAGGGGAACTACGAGCAGTACGTC.

The CDR3 is CASSASLGAGGHSQETQYF. CDR3 sequence (DNA): TGTGCCAGCAGCGCCAGCCTGGGAGCGGGGGGACACAGTCAAGAGACCCAGTACTTC. The J gene is TRBJ2-5, the V gene TRBV13, with 9 bases that match TRBD2. The CDR3 is 19 amino acids. Germline V gives CDR1 PRHDT, CDR2 FYEKMQ (reference sequence). V shed 5 bases and J 2 bases; nucleotides not matched to a gene: 18.

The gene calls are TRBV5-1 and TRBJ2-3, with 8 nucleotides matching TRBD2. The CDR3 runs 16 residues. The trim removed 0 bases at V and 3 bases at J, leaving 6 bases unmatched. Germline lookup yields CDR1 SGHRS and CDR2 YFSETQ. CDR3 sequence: CASSLVSGSGTDTQYF. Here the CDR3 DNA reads TGCGCCAGCAGCTTGGTGAGCGGGAGCGGTACAGATACGCAGTATTTT.

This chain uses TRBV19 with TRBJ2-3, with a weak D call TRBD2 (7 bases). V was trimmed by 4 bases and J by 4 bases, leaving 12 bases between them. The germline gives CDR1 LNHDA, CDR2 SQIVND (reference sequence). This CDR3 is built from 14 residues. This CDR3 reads CASSNSGGPDTQYF. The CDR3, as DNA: TGTGCCAGTAGTAACTCGGGGGGCCCAGATACGCAGTATTTT.

CDR3 protein: CASSPGTSGGAGTQYF. The CDR3 region has the DNA TGTGCCAGCAGCCCTGGGACTAGCGGGGGGGCCGGTACGCAGTATTTT. The chain carries TRBV6-6 and TRBJ2-3; 16 bases are a match to TRBD2. Germline CDR1 reads MNHNY; CDR2 reads SVGAGI (reference sequence). After removal of 6 bases from V and 8 bases from J, the junction contained 8 bases not matched to a gene. This CDR3 region has 16 residues.

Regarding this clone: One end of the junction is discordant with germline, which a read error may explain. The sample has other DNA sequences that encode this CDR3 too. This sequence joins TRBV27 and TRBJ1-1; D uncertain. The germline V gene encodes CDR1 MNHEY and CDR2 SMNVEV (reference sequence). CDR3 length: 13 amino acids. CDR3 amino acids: CASISVVNTEAFF. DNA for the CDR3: TGCGCCAGCATCTCCGTCGTGAACACTGAAGCTTTCTTT.

The CDR3 coding sequence is TGCAGCGTTGTGAGGAACACTGAAGCTTTCTTT. Translating it yields CSVVRNTEAFF. V usage is TRBV29-1 and J usage is TRBJ1-1; D unclear. V was cut by 4 bases and J by 1 base, with 4 bases left in between. The V gene's germline CDR1 is SQVTM and CDR2 ANQGSEA. The CDR3 length is 11 residues.

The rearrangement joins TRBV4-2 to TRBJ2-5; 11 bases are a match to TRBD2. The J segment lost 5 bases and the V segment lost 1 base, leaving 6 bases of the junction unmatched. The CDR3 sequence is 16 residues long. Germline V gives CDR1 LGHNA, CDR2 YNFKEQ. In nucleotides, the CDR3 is TGTGCCAGCAGCCAAGGGCTAGCGGGGGGCGAGGAGACCCAGTACTTC. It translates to CASSQGLAGGEETQYF.

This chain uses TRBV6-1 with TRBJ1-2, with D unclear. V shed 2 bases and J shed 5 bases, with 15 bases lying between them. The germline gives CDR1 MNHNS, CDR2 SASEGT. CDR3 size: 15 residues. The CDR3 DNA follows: TGTGCCAGCAGTGAAAGGCTCGGGGAAGGATATGGCTACACCTTC. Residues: CASSERLGEGYGYTF.

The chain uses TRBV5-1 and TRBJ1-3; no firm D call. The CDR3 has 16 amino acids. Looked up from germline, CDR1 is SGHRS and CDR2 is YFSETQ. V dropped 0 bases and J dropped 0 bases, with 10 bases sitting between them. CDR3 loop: CASSLGGSDSGNTIYF. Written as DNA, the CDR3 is TGCGCCAGCAGCTTGGGAGGCTCAGACTCTGGAAACACCATATATTTT.

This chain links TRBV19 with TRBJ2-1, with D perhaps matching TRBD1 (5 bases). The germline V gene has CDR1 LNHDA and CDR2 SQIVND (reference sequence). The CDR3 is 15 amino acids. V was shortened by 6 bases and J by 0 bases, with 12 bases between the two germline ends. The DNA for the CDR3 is TGTGCCAGTAGAGGGGTCCCAACCTCCTACAATGAGCAGTTCTTC. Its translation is CASRGVPTSYNEQFF.

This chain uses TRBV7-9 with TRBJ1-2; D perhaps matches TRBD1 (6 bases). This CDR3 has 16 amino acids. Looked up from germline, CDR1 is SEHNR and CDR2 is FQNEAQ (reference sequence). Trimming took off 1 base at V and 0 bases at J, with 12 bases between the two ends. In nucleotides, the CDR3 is TGTGCCAGCAGCTTAGACGGACAGAAAGCTAACTATGGCTACACCTTC. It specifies CASSLDGQKANYGYTF.

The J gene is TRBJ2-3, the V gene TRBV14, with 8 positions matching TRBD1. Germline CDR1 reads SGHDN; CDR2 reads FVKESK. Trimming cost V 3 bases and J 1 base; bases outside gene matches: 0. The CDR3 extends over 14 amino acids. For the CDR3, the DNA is TGTGCCAGCAGCCAGGACAGGGGCACAGATACGCAGTATTTT. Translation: CASSQDRGTDTQYF.

For the CDR3, the DNA is TGTGCCAGTCAAACAGGGGGCACTGAAAAACTGTTTTTT. It yields the protein CASQTGGTEKLFF. The V and J genes are TRBV28 and TRBJ1-4; 9 bases map to TRBD1. The germline CDR1 and CDR2 sequences are MDHEN and SYDVKM. J gave up 7 bases and V 9 bases, and 6 bases lay outside the gene matches. The CDR3 is made up of 13 amino acids. Full variable domain (rest looked up from reference TRBV28 and TRBJ1-4): DVKVTQSSRYLVKRTGEKVFLECVQDMDHENMFWYRQDPGLGLRLIYFSYDVKMKEKGDIPEGYSVSREKKERFSLILESASTNQTSMYLCASQTGGTEKLFFGSGTQLSVL.

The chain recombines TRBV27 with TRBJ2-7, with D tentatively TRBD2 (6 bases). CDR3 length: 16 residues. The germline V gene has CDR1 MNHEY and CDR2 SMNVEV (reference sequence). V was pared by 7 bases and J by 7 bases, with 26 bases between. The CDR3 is CASTLVGGVPLREQYF. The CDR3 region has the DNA TGTGCCAGCACCCTAGTGGGGGGAGTACCCCTACGGGAGCAGTACTTC.

The CDR3 here is CSVELGDYHTDTQYF. CDR3 in DNA: TGCAGCGTTGAACTGGGGGACTACCACACAGATACGCAGTATTTT. The chain carries TRBV29-1 and TRBJ2-3, with TRBD2 matching 7 bases. From germline, CDR1 is SQVTM and CDR2 ANQGSEA. The CDR3 extends over 15 amino acids. The trim removed 2 bases at V and 2 bases at J, leaving 7 bases unmatched.

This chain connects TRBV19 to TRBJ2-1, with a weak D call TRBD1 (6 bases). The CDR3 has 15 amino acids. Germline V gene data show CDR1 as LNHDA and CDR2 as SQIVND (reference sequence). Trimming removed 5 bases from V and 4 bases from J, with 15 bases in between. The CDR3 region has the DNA TGTGCCAGTAGTCCCACCGGCGGACAGTACAATGAGCAGTTCTTC. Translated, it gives CASSPTGGQYNEQFF. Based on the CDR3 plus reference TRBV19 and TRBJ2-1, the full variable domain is DGGITQSPKYLFRKEGQNVTLSCEQNLNHDAMYWYRQDPGQGLRLIYYSQIVNDFQKGDIAEGYSVSREKKESFPLTVTSAQKNPTAFYLCASSPTGGQYNEQFFGPGTRLTVL.

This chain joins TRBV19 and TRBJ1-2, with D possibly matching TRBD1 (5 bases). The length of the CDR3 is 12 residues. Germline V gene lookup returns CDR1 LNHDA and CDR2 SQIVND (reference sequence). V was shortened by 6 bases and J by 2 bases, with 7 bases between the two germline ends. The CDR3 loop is CASRSGNYGYTF. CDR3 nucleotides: TGTGCCAGTAGATCAGGGAACTATGGCTACACCTTC.